The 30 T cell receptor beta chains listed next were all sequenced from one sample in a study of shared clonotypes between healthy human individuals (dated by TCRdb to 2020 to 2021). The library was generated by the immunoSEQ multiplex PCR assay. Not all clones reach the TCRdb copy of this immuneACCESS table, which keeps in-frame sequences only. Checked studies attribute under half of the gap to unresolved V genes and leave the rest unexplained. The sample contains some 2,000,000 clones, under 97% of them found a single time. The ten largest make up less than 0.15% of the sample. The sequenced sample was naive CD4+ T cells sorted from blood. The cell subset or site label, as the study defines it: CD45RA+ positively selected. The receptors come from a young man in good health.

V gene TRBV6-5 combines with J gene TRBJ2-2; D not certain. The germline V gene encodes CDR1 MNHEY and CDR2 SVGAGI. V lost 0 bases, J lost 2 bases, and 4 bases lay in between. CDR3 length equals 14 residues. CDR3 nucleotides: TGTGCCAGCAGTTACTCAGTTAACACCGGGGAGCTGTTTTTT. It is translated as CASSYSVNTGELFF.

This sequence joins TRBV7-6 and TRBJ2-2; TRBD2 matches 10 bases. Per the germline V gene, CDR1 is SGHVS and CDR2 is FNYEAQ. The CDR3 extends over 16 amino acids. The V segment lost 4 bases and the J segment 0 bases; nucleotides outside the gene matches: 2. CDR3 bases: TGTGCCAGCAGCTCTAGCGGGAGAACGAACACCGGGGAGCTGTTTTTT. Its protein product is CASSSSGRTNTGELFF.

This chain uses TRBV9 with TRBJ1-4; 9 bases fit TRBD1. With V trimmed by 4 bases and J by 6 bases, 4 bases remained unmatched. The length of the CDR3 is 14 residues. In germline, CDR1 is SGDLS, CDR2 YYNGEE. The CDR3 loop reads CASSLDRGDEKLFF. In DNA form, the CDR3 reads TGTGCCAGCAGCTTAGACAGGGGGGATGAAAAACTGTTTTTT.

CDR3 amino acids: CASSMQGGTGELFF. For the CDR3, the DNA is TGTGCCAGTAGTATGCAGGGTGGCACCGGGGAGCTGTTTTTT. The rearrangement joins TRBV19 to TRBJ2-2; weak D call: TRBD1 (5 bases). This CDR3 region has 14 residues. Trimming shortened V by 3 bases and J by 4 bases, and 9 bases separated the two germline ends. CDR1 and CDR2 from the germline V gene are LNHDA and SQIVND (reference sequence).

This clone was detected only once. The chain uses TRBV4-2 and TRBJ2-7; D not resolved. Trimming stripped 0 bases from V and 2 bases from J, with 2 bases between. Germline CDR1 and CDR2: LGHNA and YNFKEQ. The CDR3 consists of 12 residues. CDR3 loop: CASSQETYEQYF. CDR3 sequence (DNA): TGTGCCAGCAGCCAAGAAACCTACGAGCAGTACTTC.

The J gene is TRBJ2-5, the V gene TRBV25-1, with 10 bases that match TRBD2. Germline CDR1 reads MGHDK; CDR2 reads SYGVNS. The CDR3 totals 16 residues. Trimming cost V 4 bases and J 4 bases; bases outside gene matches: 9. This CDR3 reads CASSVAAGGPPETQYF. In DNA form, the CDR3 reads TGTGCCAGCAGTGTCGCAGCGGGGGGGCCCCCAGAGACCCAGTACTTC. The full variable domain, rest sourced from reference TRBV25-1 and TRBJ2-5, is EADIYQTPRYLVIGTGKKITLECSQTMGHDKMYWYQQDPGMELHLIHYSYGVNSTEKGDLSSESTVSRIRTEHFPLTLESARPSHTSQYLCASSVAAGGPPETQYFGPGTRLLVL.

The rearrangement joins TRBV5-6 to TRBJ2-3, with D perhaps matching TRBD1 or TRBD2 (5 bases each). The length of the CDR3 is 15 residues. The V and J ends lost 2 bases and 2 bases respectively, with 12 bases between them. Germline V lookup: CDR1 SGHDT, CDR2 YYEEEE. The CDR3 loop reads CASSLRGLITDTQYF. CDR3 DNA: TGTGCCAGCAGCTTACGGGGCCTCATCACAGATACGCAGTATTTT.

The rearrangement links TRBV5-1 to TRBJ1-1; D uncertain. V was pared by 2 bases and J by 7 bases, with 15 bases between. There are 14 residues in the CDR3. Germline-derived CDR1 and CDR2 are SGHRS and YFSETQ. The CDR3 region has the DNA TGCGCCAGCAGCTTTTCCTCCGGGAGCCTTGAAGCTTTCTTT. Its protein is CASSFSSGSLEAFF.

The chain recombines TRBV28 with TRBJ1-1; 8 bases map to TRBD1. The CDR3 contains 14 residues. V trimming: 4 bases; J trimming: 5 bases; junction bases outside the gene matches: 6. Per germline, CDR1 MDHEN and CDR2 SYDVKM. The CDR3 nucleotides read TGTGCCAGCAGTTCGACAGGGGAGGTGACTGAAGCTTTCTTT. As protein: CASSSTGEVTEAFF.

The CDR3: CASSSTSHYEQYF. The CDR3 DNA reads TGTGCCAGCAGTTCCACCAGTCACTACGAGCAGTACTTC. The J gene is TRBJ2-7, the V gene TRBV27, with unresolved D. Trimming cost V 4 bases and J 3 bases, with 10 bases left between them. The length of the CDR3 is 13 residues. The V gene's germline CDR1 is MNHEY and CDR2 SMNVEV (reference sequence).

V usage is TRBV5-1 and J usage is TRBJ1-2, with TRBD1 identical over 7 bases. Trimming removed 4 bases from V and 0 bases from J; junction bases left unmatched: 3. The CDR3 has 14 amino acids. Germline V gene data show CDR1 as SGHRS and CDR2 as YFSETQ. CDR3 region: CASSRDSANYGYTF. The CDR3 DNA sequence: TGCGCCAGCAGCAGGGACAGTGCTAACTATGGCTACACCTTC.

The rearrangement joins TRBV6-1 to TRBJ2-7, with 9 bases that match TRBD2. CDR1 and CDR2 (germline): MNHNS, SASEGT. The CDR3 loop spans 15 amino acids. Germline trimming cut 6 bases from V and 6 bases from J; bases unmatched to any gene: 12. This chain's CDR3 is CASSAGGPRGGEQYF. CDR3 nucleotide sequence: TGTGCCAGCAGCGCGGGGGGGCCGCGAGGAGGCGAGCAGTACTTC.

The chain joins TRBV19 to TRBJ2-2; perhaps TRBD1 as D (5 bases). Trimming pared 8 bases from V and 5 bases from J, leaving 15 bases between. The CDR3 is 14 residues long. Germline CDR1 and CDR2: LNHDA and SQIVND (reference sequence). The CDR3 bases are TGTGCCAGTGGGGCGCTAGGCCGAACCGGGGAGCTGTTTTTT. Protein: CASGALGRTGELFF.

This chain links TRBV6-5 with TRBJ1-2; D call uncertain. Between the trimmed V and J ends, which lost 7 bases and 1 base, there was a span of 10 bases. Germline V lookup: CDR1 MNHEY, CDR2 SVGAGI. The CDR3 contains 13 residues. The CDR3 loop is CASTRDGNYGYTF. CDR3 sequence (DNA): TGTGCCAGCACCCGCGACGGTAACTATGGCTACACCTTC.

The V gene is TRBV28, the J gene TRBJ1-2; TRBD1 agrees at 7 bases. Germline V gene sequence: CDR1 MDHEN, CDR2 SYDVKM. J gave up 3 bases and V 5 bases, and 3 bases lay outside the gene matches. The CDR3 is 13 amino acids. The CDR3 region has the DNA TGTGCCAGCAGTGGGACAGTTTACTATGGCTACACCTTC. It specifies CASSGTVYYGYTF.

This chain uses TRBV2 with TRBJ2-3, with D perhaps matching TRBD1 (6 bases). Germline CDR1 reads SNHLY; CDR2 reads FYNNEI. Trimming pared 7 bases from V and 4 bases from J, leaving 15 bases between. This CDR3 has 14 residues. CDR3: CASKSQGQSDTQYF. DNA of the CDR3: TGTGCCAGCAAGTCCCAGGGGCAGTCAGATACGCAGTATTTT. The full variable domain, completed using reference TRBV2 and TRBJ2-3, is EPEVTQTPSHQVTQMGQEVILRCVPISNHLYFYWYRQILGQKVEFLVSFYNNEISEKSEIFDDQFSVERPDGSNFTLKIRSTKLEDSAMYFCASKSQGQSDTQYFGPGTRLTVL.

The chain recombines TRBV6-6 with TRBJ1-5, with 7 bases matching TRBD1. Germline V lookup: CDR1 MNHNY, CDR2 SVGAGI (reference sequence). The trim removed 4 bases at V and 1 base at J, leaving 4 bases unmatched. The CDR3 runs to 15 residues. In nucleotides, the CDR3 is TGTGCCAGCAGTTGGACAGGAATGAGCAATCAGCCCCAGCATTTT. It yields the protein CASSWTGMSNQPQHF.

The CDR3 bases are TGTGCCAGCAGCCTTACCACGGGCAACGAAAACATTCAGTACTTC. It specifies CASSLTTGNENIQYF. This sequence joins TRBV11-2 and TRBJ2-4; D is unclear. The CDR3 sequence is 15 residues long. Germline V gene lookup returns CDR1 SGHAT and CDR2 FQNNGV. V was cut by 5 bases and J by 5 bases, with 16 bases left in between.

The rearrangement joins TRBV18 to TRBJ2-6; D call uncertain. V lost 3 bases and J 8 bases, leaving 14 bases between the germline ends. In germline, CDR1 is KGHSH, CDR2 LQKENI. CDR3 length: 15 residues. The CDR3 region has the DNA TGTGCCAGCTCACCGACGGGCTTAGGGACCAACGTCCTGACTTTC. Translated: CASSPTGLGTNVLTF.

The gene calls are TRBV7-9 and TRBJ1-1; perhaps TRBD1 as D (5 bases). The CDR3 has 15 amino acids. V lost 6 bases and J lost 4, with 18 bases in between. Germline CDR1 SEHNR, CDR2 FQNEAQ (reference sequence). CDR3 loop: CASSSSTGLATEAFF. For the CDR3, the DNA is TGTGCCAGCAGTTCTTCTACGGGGCTCGCCACTGAAGCTTTCTTT.

Points on this clone: This sample also contains other DNA sequences that code for the same CDR3. V and J are TRBV19 and TRBJ1-6; no clear D. Germline V lookup: CDR1 LNHDA, CDR2 SQIVND (reference sequence). Between the trimmed V and J ends, which lost 1 base and 5 bases, there was a span of 6 bases. CDR3 size: 14 residues. The CDR3 DNA sequence: TGTGCCAGTAGTATAGTGACGGATAATTCACCCCTCCACTTT. Protein: CASSIVTDNSPLHF.

Only one count was recorded for this clone. The genes are TRBV5-4 and TRBJ2-2; D gene ambiguous. The ends were cut back, 6 bases at V and 3 bases at J, with 18 bases in the middle. The CDR3 extends over 16 amino acids. Germline values: CDR1 SGHNT, CDR2 YYREEE (reference sequence). The CDR3 coding sequence is TGTGCCAGCACCAAAGATCAGGTCCCAGACACCGGGGAGCTGTTTTTT. It encodes CASTKDQVPDTGELFF.

This clone was counted a single time. This chain connects TRBV21-1 to TRBJ2-2; the DNA was not compared with TRBD2, the D call given in the table. TRBV21-1 is a pseudogene. The CDR3 sequence is 21 residues long. The CDR3 bases are TGTGCCAGCAGCAAAGATTGTAGCGGGGGAATAAAACCCTCGAACACCGGGGAGCTGTTTTTT. Residues: CASSKDCSGGIKPSNTGELFF.

This clone was recorded only once. The chain combines TRBV19 with TRBJ2-7, with TRBD1 as a possible D gene (7 bases). CDR1 and CDR2 (germline): LNHDA, SQIVND (reference sequence). The CDR3 is 14 residues long. V was cut by 6 bases and J by 3 bases, with 15 bases left in between. Here the CDR3 reads CASREPGGGYEQYF. The CDR3 DNA sequence: TGTGCCAGTAGGGAACCAGGGGGAGGCTACGAGCAGTACTTC.

The V call is TRBV6-1, the J call TRBJ1-2; no firm D call. Per germline, CDR1 MNHNS and CDR2 SASEGT. The CDR3 totals 15 residues. V lost 2 bases, J lost 0 bases, and 10 bases lay in between. In nucleotides, the CDR3 is TGTGCCAGCAGTGAAACGGCGTTTTCTAACTATGGCTACACCTTC. Translating gives CASSETAFSNYGYTF.

This chain connects TRBV18 to TRBJ2-1, with 10 bases that match TRBD2. CDR3 size: 15 residues. Germline loops: CDR1 KGHSH, CDR2 LQKENI. V lost 6 bases, J lost 3 bases, and 5 bases stayed unmatched. CDR3 in amino acids: CASSPSGGLYNEQFF. CDR3 DNA sequence: TGTGCCAGCTCCCCTAGCGGGGGACTCTACAATGAGCAGTTCTTC.

Worth noting for this clone: One junction end does not reproduce the germline sequence, and a read error may be involved. The chain recombines TRBV2 with TRBJ1-5; no firm D call. Germline CDR1 SNHLY, CDR2 FYNNEI. This CDR3 is 15 amino acids long. The CDR3, as DNA: TGTGCCAGCAGTAAAGCGGATCATAGCAATCAGCCCCAGCATTTT. Its translation is CASSKADHSNQPQHF. The full variable domain, completed using reference TRBV2 and TRBJ1-5, is EPEVTQTPSHQVTQMGQEVILRCVPISNHLYFYWYRQILGQKVEFLVSFYNNEISEKSEIFDDQFSVERPDGSNFTLKIRSTKLEDSAMYFCASSKADHSNQPQHFGDGTRLSIL.

This clone was found once. This sample includes further DNA sequences coding for the same CDR3. This CDR3 reads CAISEGGVYGYTF. CDR3 sequence (DNA): TGTGCCATCAGTGAAGGGGGGGTCTATGGCTACACCTTC. This sequence joins TRBV10-3 and TRBJ1-2, with D maybe TRBD1 (6 bases). Trimming removed 3 bases at V and 4 bases at J, with 9 bases between. CDR3 size: 13 residues. The germline V gene has CDR1 ENHRY and CDR2 SYGVKD.

Worth noting for this clone: In the same sample, other DNA sequences code for this CDR3. The chain uses TRBV2 and TRBJ1-5; D is possibly TRBD1 (6 bases). This CDR3 is 14 amino acids long. Germline CDR1 is SNHLY and CDR2 is FYNNEI. Trimming stripped 4 bases from V and 4 bases from J, with 11 bases between. The CDR3: CASSGTGNNQPQHF. In nucleotides, the CDR3 is TGTGCCAGCAGTGGCACAGGGAATAATCAGCCCCAGCATTTT.

This chain joins TRBV5-1 and TRBJ1-1; no clear D gene. The CDR3 is made up of 14 amino acids. V dropped 1 base and J dropped 1 base, with 8 bases sitting between them. Germline-derived CDR1 and CDR2 are SGHRS and YFSETQ. The CDR3 DNA sequence: TGCGCCAGCAGCTTGAACAGCCAGAACACTGAAGCTTTCTTT. Translating it yields CASSLNSQNTEAFF.